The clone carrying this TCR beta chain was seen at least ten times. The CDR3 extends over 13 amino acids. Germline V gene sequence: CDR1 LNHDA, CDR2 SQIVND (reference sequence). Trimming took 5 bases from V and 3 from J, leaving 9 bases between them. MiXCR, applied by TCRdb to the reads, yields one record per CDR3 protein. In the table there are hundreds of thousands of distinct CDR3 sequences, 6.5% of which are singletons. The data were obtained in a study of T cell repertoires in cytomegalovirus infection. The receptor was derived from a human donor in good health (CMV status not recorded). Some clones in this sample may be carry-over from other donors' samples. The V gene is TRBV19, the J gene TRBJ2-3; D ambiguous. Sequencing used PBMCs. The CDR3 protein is CASSRDKTDTQYF. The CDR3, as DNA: TGTGCCAGTAGTCGCGATAAGACAGATACGCAGTATTTT.